This T cell receptor (beta chain) was sequenced for a study of OX40 agonist ivuxolimab in advanced cancers. This CDR3 comprises 13 residues. Trimming cost V 8 bases and J 1 base; bases outside gene matches: 1. From germline, CDR1 is SGHTA and CDR2 FQGNSA. The protocol was immunoSEQ multiplex PCR, while the TCRdb copy is restricted to in-frame clones and leaves out a portion. This table holds about 50,000 clones, approximately 80% found once. This sequence joins TRBV7-2 and TRBJ2-3, with TRBD1 matching 9 bases. The source of this sequence is an adult with an advanced solid tumor such as melanoma, head and neck, liver or kidney cancer. The sample consisted of CD4+ or CD8+ T cells sorted from blood, taken in a trial of the OX40 agonist ivuxolimab. CDR3 DNA sequence: TGTGCCAGCGGGGACAGGGGCACAGATACGCAGTATTTT. This sequence encodes CASGDRGTDTQYF.